This TCR beta chain was found in a study of cytomegalovirus exposure and HLA in healthy donors. 60 Vbeta and 13 Jbeta primers were used in PCR. Some clones are missing from TCRdb's copy, which holds only in-frame ones; the method was immunoSEQ multiplex PCR. The table has some 130,000 clones, approximately 79% seen once; the top ten hold 1.1%. Germline trimming cut 0 bases from V and 4 bases from J; bases unmatched to any gene: 2. Germline values: CDR1 GTSNPN, CDR2 SVGIG (reference sequence). The CDR3 covers 13 residues. This sequence joins TRBV30 and TRBJ2-5, with 7 positions matching TRBD1. The receptor's source is a male donor in good health and CMV-seronegative. The material sequenced was PBMCs. CDR3 sequence: CAWSVTGLETQYF. In DNA, the CDR3 is TGTGCCTGGAGTGTGACAGGGCTAGAGACCCAGTACTTC. The full variable domain, completed using reference TRBV30 and TRBJ2-5, is SQTIHQWPATLVQPVGSPLSLECTVEGTSNPNLYWYRQAAGRGLQLLFYSVGIGQISSEVPQNLSASRPQDRQFILSSKKLLLSDSGFYLCAWSVTGLETQYFGPGTRLLVL.